These 23 T cell receptor beta chains were sequenced from one sample in a study. TCRdb re-analysed the 5' RACE reads in MiXCR, keeping a single row per CDR3 protein. The data show 62,000 or so distinct CDR3 sequences, around 30% seen once. The sample was tumor-infiltrating naive CD4+ T cells sorted from the breast tumor. Subset given: naive CD4+ T cells, CD4+CD45RA+CD25-. These receptor sequences come from a female donor with breast cancer.

V gene TRBV6-2 or TRBV6-3 combines with J gene TRBJ2-1, with a tentative D call TRBD1 (6 bases). This CDR3 is built from 16 residues. V was clipped by 2 bases and J by 3 bases, with 14 bases between them. Germline V CDR1 and CDR2: MNHEY, SVGEGT. As DNA, the CDR3 is TGTGCCAGCAGTTACCCTTTGGGGGCGTACTACAATGAGCAGTTCTTC. Translated, it gives CASSYPLGAYYNEQFF.

The genes are TRBV2 and TRBJ2-3, with TRBD2 matching over 7 bases. J was trimmed by 0 bases and V by 4 bases; bases with no gene match: 10. Germline V gene lookup returns CDR1 SNHLY and CDR2 FYNNEI. The CDR3 covers 17 residues. CDR3: CASSVPGLQTSTDTQYF. CDR3 coding DNA: TGTGCCAGCAGTGTACCGGGACTACAAACTAGCACAGATACGCAGTATTTT.

The V and J genes are TRBV28 and TRBJ2-1; D gene ambiguous. CDR1 is MDHEN and CDR2 is SYDVKM in the germline V gene. V lost 4 bases and J lost 3, with 10 bases in between. The CDR3 spans 14 residues. The CDR3 DNA sequence: TGTGCCAGCAGTTCCCCTGGTAACTACAATGAGCAGTTCTTC. Amino acid sequence: CASSSPGNYNEQFF.

The J gene is TRBJ1-1, the V gene TRBV7-9; no clear D gene. The V gene lost 5 bases and the J gene lost 5 bases, with 12 bases spanning the gap. Per the germline V gene, CDR1 is SEHNR and CDR2 is FQNEAQ (reference sequence). The CDR3 is 13 residues long. The CDR3 is CASSQLKGTEAFF. DNA of the CDR3: TGTGCCAGCAGCCAACTTAAGGGTACTGAAGCTTTCTTT. Full variable domain (remainder filled in from reference TRBV7-9 and TRBJ1-1): DTGVSQNPRHKITKRGQNVTFRCDPISEHNRLYWYRQTLGQGPEFLTYFQNEAQLEKSRLLSDRFSAERPKGSFSTLEIQRTEQGDSAMYLCASSQLKGTEAFFGQGTRLTVV.

This clonotype was detected only a few times. This sequence joins TRBV5-6 and TRBJ2-5; D is uncertain. Germline loops: CDR1 SGHDT, CDR2 YYEEEE. The CDR3 runs 14 residues. The germline V and J ends were trimmed by 0 bases and 2 bases, with 8 bases remaining between them. The CDR3 sequence: CASSLGQLQETQYF. Here the CDR3 DNA reads TGTGCCAGCAGCTTGGGTCAGCTACAAGAGACCCAGTACTTC.

This clonotype was counted many times. The chain uses TRBV7-3 and TRBJ2-2, with 7 bases fitting TRBD1. V lost 5 bases, J lost 1 base, and 7 bases stayed unmatched. This CDR3 contains 16 residues. The germline gives CDR1 SGHTA, CDR2 FQGTGA. Here the CDR3 reads CASSLGTAVNTGELFF. As DNA, the CDR3 is TGTGCCAGCAGCCTAGGGACAGCCGTGAACACCGGGGAGCTGTTTTTT.

This chain uses TRBV9 with TRBJ2-3; D remains unclear. The CDR3 has 13 amino acids. V was trimmed by 2 bases and J by 4 bases, leaving 8 bases between them. Looked up from germline, CDR1 is SGDLS and CDR2 is YYNGEE. For the CDR3, the DNA is TGTGCCAGCAGCGTCACCGGGTCAGATACGCAGTATTTT. Amino acids: CASSVTGSDTQYF.

This clonotype was recorded a few times. The rearrangement joins TRBV4-3 to TRBJ1-1; D is uncertain. Germline V gene sequence: CDR1 LGHNA, CDR2 YSLEER. The CDR3 covers 13 residues. Trimming shortened V by 4 bases and J by 1 base, and 7 bases separated the two germline ends. CDR3 sequence: CASSRAGNTEAFF. In DNA, the CDR3 is TGCGCCAGCAGCCGAGCAGGGAACACTGAAGCTTTCTTT.

A remark on this clonotype: A much larger clonotype is one base distant, so this may be a read error. V is TRBV6-5 and J is TRBJ1-4; D is perhaps TRBD1 (6 bases). This CDR3 region has 14 residues. Per the germline V gene, CDR1 is MNHEY and CDR2 is SVGAGI. CDR3 nucleotide sequence: TGTGCCAGCAGTAGGACAGCGAGTAATGAAATACTGTTTTTT. The encoded protein is CASSRTASNEILFF.

This clonotype showed up just a few times. The V call is TRBV5-1, the J call TRBJ2-3; D may be TRBD2 (6 bases). Trimming pared 0 bases from V and 6 bases from J, leaving 17 bases between. The CDR3 consists of 16 residues. Germline V gene data show CDR1 as SGHRS and CDR2 as YFSETQ. The CDR3 region is CASSLGTGTERDTQYF. The CDR3 nucleotides are TGCGCCAGCAGCTTGGGAACCGGGACTGAGCGGGATACGCAGTATTTT.

The rearrangement uses TRBV29-1 and TRBJ2-1; 14 nucleotides agree with TRBD2. Germline values: CDR1 SQVTM, CDR2 ANQGSEA. The junction had 6 bases not matched to a gene; V was cut back by 0 bases and J by 8 bases. CDR3 length: 16 amino acids. CDR3 in amino acids: CSVEDGGLAGVDEQFF. The DNA of the CDR3 is TGCAGCGTTGAAGACGGGGGACTAGCGGGAGTAGATGAGCAGTTCTTC.

This clonotype was detected only a few times. This may arise from a read error, as a much more abundant clone is one base away. CDR3 DNA: TGTGCCAGCTCACTCAGTGGGACAGGGGGCAGAGCTTTCTTT. Its translation: CASSLSGTGGRAFF. The gene calls are TRBV18 and TRBJ1-1, with TRBD1 matching 12 bases. The V segment lost 4 bases and the J segment 10 bases; nucleotides outside the gene matches: 7. The length of the CDR3 is 14 residues. Germline V gives CDR1 KGHSH, CDR2 LQKENI.

The CDR3 region is CASSHTGTTNYGYTF. CDR3 DNA: TGCGCCAGCAGCCATACCGGGACAACTAACTATGGCTACACCTTC. The chain couples TRBV5-1 to TRBJ1-2; TRBD1 is a possible D gene (6 bases). V lost 4 bases and J lost 0, with 13 bases in between. The CDR3 consists of 15 residues. Germline V CDR1 and CDR2: SGHRS, YFSETQ. The variable domain in full, with the rest retrieved from reference TRBV5-1 and TRBJ1-2, is KAGVTQTPRYLIKTRGQQVTLSCSPISGHRSVSWYQQTPGQGLQFLFEYFSETQRNKGNFPGRFSGRQFSNSRSEMNVSTLELGDSALYLCASSHTGTTNYGYTFGSGTRLTVV.

Points on this clonotype: This clone may be a read error of a much larger clone one base away. The J gene is TRBJ1-5, the V gene TRBV20-1; the D gene is possibly TRBD1 (6 bases). The germline V gene encodes CDR1 DFQATT and CDR2 SNEGSKA (reference sequence). CDR3 length equals 16 residues. This chain's CDR3 is CSARDLGGGSNRPQHF. The DNA for the CDR3 is TGCAGTGCTAGAGATTTGGGGGGCGGGTCTAATCGGCCCCAGCATTTT.

As to this clonotype: Being one base from a much bigger clone, this may be a read error. The chain couples TRBV5-1 to TRBJ2-1; D is unclear. CDR3 length equals 11 residues. Per the germline V gene, CDR1 is SGHRS and CDR2 is YFSETQ. CDR3 protein: CVSSLGLEQFF. CDR3 bases: TGCGTCAGCAGCTTGGGGTTAGAGCAGTTCTTC.

This clonotype was counted only a few times. This chain links TRBV5-1 with TRBJ2-2, with 13 positions matching TRBD2. The J segment lost 3 bases and the V segment lost 3 bases, leaving 8 bases of the junction unmatched. Germline-derived CDR1 and CDR2 are SGHRS and YFSETQ. The CDR3 has 18 residues. Here the CDR3 DNA reads TGCGCCAGCAGCTCCTTGCGGACTAGCGGGGGTCACACCGGGGAGCTGTTTTTT. Residues: CASSSLRTSGGHTGELFF.

The chain combines TRBV27 with TRBJ1-6, with a weak D call TRBD1 (5 bases). The CDR3 contains 15 residues. V was pared by 7 bases and J by 7 bases, with 17 bases between. Per the germline V gene, CDR1 is MNHEY and CDR2 is SMNVEV (reference sequence). The CDR3 DNA follows: TGTGCCAGCACGCCGGTGGGGACCGTGAATTCACCCCTCCACTTT. Protein: CASTPVGTVNSPLHF.

Many counts were recorded for this clonotype. The rearrangement uses TRBV9 and TRBJ1-5; tentatively, D is TRBD1 (5 bases). The germline V gene encodes CDR1 SGDLS and CDR2 YYNGEE. The CDR3 consists of 14 residues. V lost 4 bases to trimming and J lost 5 bases, with 13 bases between them. The CDR3: CASSITGWDQPQHF. The CDR3 DNA follows: TGTGCCAGCAGCATCACAGGTTGGGATCAGCCCCAGCATTTT. Based on the CDR3 plus reference TRBV9 and TRBJ1-5, the full variable domain is DSGVTQTPKHLITATGQRVTLRCSPRSGDLSVYWYQQSLDQGLQFLIQYYNGEERAKGNILERFSAQQFPDLHSELNLSSLELGDSALYFCASSITGWDQPQHFGDGTRLSIL.

In this sample, this clonotype turned up a few times. CDR3 DNA: TGTGCCAGCAGCCAAGTGGGTGACTACGAGCAGTACTTC. Translation: CASSQVGDYEQYF. The chain recombines TRBV3-2 with TRBJ2-7. TRBV3-2 has pseudogene status. The CDR3 loop spans 13 amino acids.

This clonotype is medium-sized within its sample. The chain couples TRBV5-5 to TRBJ2-5; tentative D call: TRBD1 (6 bases). Germline assignment: CDR1 SGHKS and CDR2 YYEKEE (reference sequence). Trimming stripped 2 bases from V and 2 bases from J, with 7 bases between. The CDR3 runs 13 residues. DNA of the CDR3: TGTGCCAGCAGCTTCCAGGGGCAAGAGACCCAGTACTTC. Translated: CASSFQGQETQYF.

This clonotype was observed a handful of times. The chain couples TRBV7-9 to TRBJ2-7; TRBD2 might be the D (5 bases). This CDR3 has 15 amino acids. Germline V gene lookup returns CDR1 SEHNR and CDR2 FQNEAQ (reference sequence). V gave up 2 bases and J gave up 2 bases, with 13 bases separating them. The DNA of the CDR3 is TGTGCCAGCAGCTTACAGGACGTAGCGCCCTACGAGCAGTACTTC. Amino acids: CASSLQDVAPYEQYF.

The chain employs TRBV11-1 and TRBJ2-5, with TRBD1 matching over 7 bases. Germline V gene data show CDR1 as SGHAT and CDR2 as FQDESV (reference sequence). J gave up 4 bases and V 3 bases, and 11 bases lay outside the gene matches. CDR3 length equals 16 residues. The CDR3 bases are TGTGCCAGCAGCTTCATGCCGGCAGGGGGTGGAGAGACCCAGTACTTC. It translates to CASSFMPAGGGETQYF.

Comment on this clonotype: The germline gene is not matched at one end of the junction; a read error may be the cause. The chain joins TRBV7-3 to TRBJ2-3, with TRBD1 matching 7 bases. The length of the CDR3 is 13 residues. Looked up from germline, CDR1 is SGHTA and CDR2 is FQGTGA. CDR3 protein: CASSLSGTDTQCF. The CDR3 bases are TGTGCCAGCAGCTTATCCGGGACAGATACGCAGTGTTTT.